These 26 T cell receptor beta chains share one sample of origin, sequenced in a study of early T cells in non-severe SARS-CoV-2 infection. TCRdb reanalysed the 5' RACE reads using MiXCR and keeps one entry per CDR3 protein. The table has tens of thousands of distinct CDR3 sequences, 10% to 12% seen once. The source material was whole blood, sampled at baseline. The receptors stem from an adult who was a healthcare worker with PCR-confirmed SARS-CoV-2 infection or an uninfected control (not recorded which).

This clonotype has more than one count but fewer than ten. The V call is TRBV15, the J call TRBJ1-5; D possibly corresponds to TRBD1 (6 bases). Per the germline V gene, CDR1 is LNHNV and CDR2 is YYDKDF (reference sequence). V was cut by 5 bases and J by 5 bases, with 19 bases left in between. There are 16 residues in the CDR3. The CDR3 nucleotides read TGTGCCACCAGCCGGAAGAGAACAGGGCTGGATCAGCCCCAGCATTTT. Its protein is CATSRKRTGLDQPQHF.

There are many counts of this clonotype. The chain is built from TRBV2 and TRBJ2-6, with D perhaps matching TRBD1 (6 bases). CDR3 size: 18 residues. Trimming cost V 6 bases and J 9 bases, with 27 bases left between them. Per germline, CDR1 SNHLY and CDR2 FYNNEI. In DNA form, the CDR3 reads TGTGCCAGCAGGGAGATTCGGGACAACCTCATGGGTGGCAACGTCCTGACTTTC. It translates to CASREIRDNLMGGNVLTF.

The chain employs TRBV19 and TRBJ1-2; TRBD1 might be the D (6 bases). CDR1 is LNHDA and CDR2 is SQIVND in the germline V gene (reference sequence). This CDR3 region has 16 residues. Trimming removed 5 bases from V and 2 bases from J, with 18 bases in between. This chain's CDR3 is CASSPRRGDSNYGYTF. The CDR3 DNA reads TGTGCCAGTAGTCCCCGGAGGGGGGACTCGAACTATGGCTACACCTTC.

This clonotype was observed a few times. V and J are TRBV3-1 and TRBJ2-5; TRBD2 matches 7 bases. This CDR3 has 12 amino acids. V gave up 5 bases and J gave up 4 bases; unmatched junction bases: 1. Germline loops: CDR1 LGHDT, CDR2 YNNKEL (reference sequence). Here the CDR3 reads CASSSSGETQYF. The CDR3 bases are TGTGCCAGCAGCTCTAGCGGAGAGACCCAGTACTTC.

This clonotype was picked up a small number of times. The junction and the germline gene differ at one end; a read error may be behind it. This chain joins TRBV7-7 and TRBJ2-5; D possibly corresponds to TRBD1 (6 bases). The germline V gene has CDR1 SSHAT and CDR2 FNYEAQ (reference sequence). The CDR3 length is 13 residues. CDR3 sequence: CASSVDRRETQYF. Here the CDR3 DNA reads TGTGCTAGCAGCGTTGACAGGAGAGAGACCCAGTACTTC. Supplemented by reference TRBV7-7 and TRBJ2-5, the full variable domain reads GAGVSQSPRYKVTKRGQDVTLRCDPISSHATLYWYQQALGQGPEFLTYFNYEAQPDKSGLPSDRFSAERPEGSISTLTIQRTEQRDSAMYRCASSVDRRETQYFGPGTRLLVL.

In this sample, this clonotype turned up many times. J is TRBJ1-3 and V is TRBV15, with D unclear. V dropped 2 bases and J dropped 0 bases, with 11 bases sitting between them. The CDR3 extends over 16 amino acids. Germline CDR1 and CDR2: LNHNV and YYDKDF (reference sequence). CDR3 coding DNA: TGTGCCACCAGCAGAACTTACATGAGCTCTGGAAACACCATATATTTT. As protein: CATSRTYMSSGNTIYF.

This clonotype appeared a few times. V and J are TRBV9 and TRBJ2-3; D possibly matches TRBD1 or TRBD2 (5 bases each). CDR3 length equals 14 residues. From germline, CDR1 is SGDLS and CDR2 YYNGEE. V lost 3 bases and J 4 bases, leaving 12 bases between the germline ends. Written as DNA, the CDR3 is TGTGCCAGCAGCGACATCAGGGACGCAGATACGCAGTATTTT. Translating gives CASSDIRDADTQYF. Looking up the rest from reference TRBV9 and TRBJ2-3 gives the full variable domain: DSGVTQTPKHLITATGQRVTLRCSPRSGDLSVYWYQQSLDQGLQFLIQYYNGEERAKGNILERFSAQQFPDLHSELNLSSLELGDSALYFCASSDIRDADTQYFGPGTRLTVL.

This clonotype was seen repeatedly, ten times or more. The rearrangement uses TRBV13 and TRBJ1-1; weak D call: TRBD1 (5 bases). The V end was cut by 6 bases, the J end by 7 bases, with 15 bases between. The length of the CDR3 is 13 residues. Germline V gives CDR1 PRHDT, CDR2 FYEKMQ (reference sequence). The DNA for the CDR3 is TGTGCCAGCAGGGATCAGGGTGGCGGTGAAGCTTTCTTT. Protein sequence: CASRDQGGGEAFF.

The chain is built from TRBV11-2 and TRBJ1-1; no firm D call. Germline values: CDR1 SGHAT, CDR2 FQNNGV. With 5 bases removed from V and 3 bases from J, the gap between germline ends came to 7 bases. The CDR3 has 12 amino acids. CDR3 DNA: TGTGCCAGCAGCCCCCCATACACTGAAGCTTTCTTT. Its translation: CASSPPYTEAFF.

The chain combines TRBV5-5 with TRBJ2-1, with D perhaps TRBD2 (6 bases). Trimming cost V 4 bases and J 5 bases, with 13 bases left between them. CDR3 size: 14 residues. The germline V gene has CDR1 SGHKS and CDR2 YYEKEE (reference sequence). CDR3 loop: CASSIGTRDNEQFF. In DNA, the CDR3 is TGTGCCAGCAGCATCGGGACTCGCGACAATGAGCAGTTCTTC.

This clonotype was detected a few times. This chain joins TRBV6-2 or TRBV6-3 and TRBJ2-2, with D uncertain. The CDR3 is 13 amino acids. Germline loops: CDR1 MNHEY, CDR2 SVGEGT. V shed 2 bases and J shed 7 bases, with 8 bases lying between them. The CDR3 DNA sequence: TGTGCCAGCAGTTACGGTCACGGCGGGGAGCTGTTTTTT. This sequence encodes CASSYGHGGELFF.

This clonotype has a single count. The V and J genes are TRBV12-3 or TRBV12-4 and TRBJ1-1, with 7 bases aligning to TRBD1. This CDR3 is built from 12 residues. V shed 7 bases and J 11 bases; nucleotides not matched to a gene: 10. CDR3 residues: CASTLGQATAFF. DNA for the CDR3: TGTGCCAGCACCCTAGGACAGGCAACCGCTTTCTTT.

This clonotype was seen a handful of times. The rearrangement links TRBV30 to TRBJ2-7; D might be TRBD2 (7 bases). V lost 0 bases and J 12 bases, leaving 18 bases between the germline ends. Per germline, CDR1 GTSNPN and CDR2 SVGIG (reference sequence). The CDR3 length is 13 residues. Here the CDR3 reads CAWSVGGRGHPYF. The CDR3 region has the DNA TGTGCCTGGAGTGTAGGGGGGAGGGGACACCCGTACTTC.

The V call is TRBV19, the J call TRBJ1-1; no reliable D call. The germline V gene has CDR1 LNHDA and CDR2 SQIVND (reference sequence). Trimming removed 3 bases at V and 1 base at J, with 21 bases between. The CDR3 is 18 residues long. CDR3 in amino acids: CASSIVWVSALRNTEAFF. CDR3 in DNA: TGTGCCAGTAGTATCGTGTGGGTTAGCGCATTAAGGAACACTGAAGCTTTCTTT.

This clonotype was detected a few times. The chain carries TRBV15 and TRBJ1-2; D uncertain. The V gene lost 0 bases and the J gene lost 8 bases, with 16 bases spanning the gap. CDR1 and CDR2 (germline): LNHNV, YYDKDF (reference sequence). CDR3 length: 15 residues. CDR3 region: CATSRDFSPGRGYTF. As DNA, the CDR3 is TGTGCCACCAGCAGAGATTTCTCCCCCGGGAGGGGCTACACCTTC.

This clonotype was recorded at least ten times. The rearrangement uses TRBV4-3 and TRBJ2-7; 7 bases fit TRBD1. V trimming: 4 bases; J trimming: 3 bases; junction bases outside the gene matches: 9. This CDR3 is 15 amino acids long. The germline gives CDR1 LGHNA, CDR2 YSLEER. The DNA for the CDR3 is TGCGCCAGCAGCCTAACCACGGGACAGCACTACGAGCAGTACTTC. This sequence encodes CASSLTTGQHYEQYF.

The chain carries TRBV5-4 and TRBJ2-3, with a tentative D call TRBD2 (6 bases). Trimming cost V 3 bases and J 6 bases, with 11 bases left between them. CDR3 length: 13 residues. Germline loops: CDR1 SGHNT, CDR2 YYREEE (reference sequence). Here the CDR3 reads CASSSRDGDTQYF. DNA of the CDR3: TGTGCCAGCAGCTCGCGGGACGGGGATACGCAGTATTTT.

This clonotype was seen a few times. The chain has TRBV12-3 or TRBV12-4 and TRBJ2-5; 11 nucleotides align to TRBD2. Trimming at V came to 6 bases and at J to 4 bases, leaving 4 bases not matched to a gene. CDR3 length equals 14 residues. The chain's CDR3 is CASSLSGGAETQYF. CDR3 coding DNA: TGTGCCAGCAGCCTTAGCGGGGGGGCAGAGACCCAGTACTTC.

This clonotype came up a few times. CDR3 loop: CASSPRPSRYEQYF. CDR3 nucleotides: TGTGCCAGCTCACCGAGGCCAAGCCGATACGAGCAGTACTTC. The chain is built from TRBV18 and TRBJ2-7; D uncertain. V lost 3 bases to trimming and J lost 4 bases, with 13 bases between them. The CDR3 has 14 residues. Germline V gene lookup returns CDR1 KGHSH and CDR2 LQKENI.

The V gene is TRBV10-3, the J gene TRBJ2-3, with D maybe TRBD1 (6 bases). The ends were cut back, 0 bases at V and 3 bases at J, with 13 bases in the middle. The CDR3 is 16 residues long. The germline CDR1 and CDR2 sequences are ENHRY and SYGVKD. The CDR3 sequence is CAISESGAGATDTQYF. The CDR3 bases are TGTGCCATCAGTGAGTCGGGGGCAGGGGCAACAGATACGCAGTATTTT.

This clonotype came up a few times. This chain connects TRBV12-3 or TRBV12-4 to TRBJ1-4; 8 nucleotides line up with TRBD1. The V segment lost 2 bases and the J segment 8 bases; nucleotides outside the gene matches: 10. CDR3 length equals 16 residues. The CDR3 DNA follows: TGTGCCAGCAGTTTATGGGCAGGGGGCACGCGGGAAAAACTGTTTTTT. This translates into CASSLWAGGTREKLFF.

This clonotype was seen a few times. V gene TRBV6-5 combines with J gene TRBJ1-2, with 7 bases lining up with TRBD1. CDR1 and CDR2 (germline): MNHEY, SVGAGI. This CDR3 is built from 13 residues. After removal of 5 bases from V and 5 bases from J, the junction contained 5 bases not matched to a gene. CDR3 amino acids: CASSGTAAYGYTF. Written as DNA, the CDR3 is TGTGCCAGCAGTGGGACAGCCGCTTATGGCTACACCTTC.

J is TRBJ2-5 and V is TRBV11-2; 7 nucleotides match TRBD2. The V gene end was trimmed by 2 bases and the J gene end by 4 bases; junction bases not matched to a gene: 10. The germline V gene encodes CDR1 SGHAT and CDR2 FQNNGV. The CDR3 is made up of 16 amino acids. CDR3 in amino acids: CASSLSIAGVVETQYF. Here the CDR3 DNA reads TGTGCCAGCAGCTTAAGTATTGCGGGGGTCGTAGAGACCCAGTACTTC. Supplemented by reference TRBV11-2 and TRBJ2-5, the full variable domain reads EAGVAQSPRYKIIEKRQSVAFWCNPISGHATLYWYQQILGQGPKLLIQFQNNGVVDDSQLPKDRFSAERLKGVDSTLKIQPAKLEDSAVYLCASSLSIAGVVETQYFGPGTRLLVL.

This clonotype was seen a handful of times. The chain links TRBV15 to TRBJ1-1, with D perhaps matching TRBD1 (6 bases). This CDR3 has 15 amino acids. The V and J ends lost 5 bases and 3 bases respectively, with 16 bases between them. Germline V gene data show CDR1 as LNHNV and CDR2 as YYDKDF (reference sequence). The CDR3, as DNA: TGTGCCACCAGCTACCAAGACAGGCCGGACACTGAAGCTTTCTTT. Its translation: CATSYQDRPDTEAFF.

The V and J genes are TRBV28 and TRBJ2-7, with 8 positions matching TRBD1. The germline V gene encodes CDR1 MDHEN and CDR2 SYDVKM. Unmatched junction bases numbered 10, after V lost 5 bases and J lost 1 base. The length of the CDR3 is 16 residues. The CDR3 DNA reads as TGTGCCAGCAGTCAATACGGACAGGGAACATCCTACGAGCAGTACTTC. Translating gives CASSQYGQGTSYEQYF.

This clonotype has a count of ten or more. The CDR3 is CASSLTDYNEQFF. Here the CDR3 DNA reads TGTGCCAGCAGTTTAACGGACTACAATGAGCAGTTCTTC. This chain uses TRBV12-3 or TRBV12-4 with TRBJ2-1, with D uncertain. The germline V and J ends were trimmed by 2 bases and 3 bases, with 5 bases remaining between them. The CDR3 is 13 amino acids.